This entry lists 15 T cell receptor beta chains sequenced from one sample in a study of regulatory T cells in long-lasting Graves disease. Regarding time point: newly diagnosed GD, antithyroid drugs for less than 3 months. PBMC-derived RNA was used for the TCR library. iRepertoire HTBI primers and Arm-PCR of CDR3 regions built TCR beta libraries. Using its own MiXCR run on the multiplex PCR reads, TCRdb lists one record per CDR3 protein. Among over 300,000 distinct CDR3 sequences listed, around 15% were seen once. This material consisted of peripheral blood mononuclear cells (PBMCs), taken at new diagnosis, from a patient treated with antithyroid drugs. Receptors were obtained from a female donor with Graves disease.

This clonotype was picked up many times. The chain joins TRBV2 to TRBJ1-5, with 10 bases that match TRBD1. Trimming cost V 6 bases and J 1 base; bases outside gene matches: 6. CDR3 length: 16 amino acids. Germline CDR1 reads SNHLY; CDR2 reads FYNNEI. The CDR3 bases are TGTGCCAGCAGCAACCGGGACAGGGGAAGCAATCAGCCCCAGCATTTT. It codes for CASSNRDRGSNQPQHF.

This clonotype was seen many times. This chain connects TRBV12-3 or TRBV12-4 to TRBJ1-3; no clear D gene. The CDR3 spans 14 residues. V was shortened by 7 bases and J by 0 bases, with 10 bases between the two germline ends. The CDR3 here is CASTRRSSGNTIYF. The CDR3 DNA follows: TGTGCCAGCACTCGACGGAGCTCTGGAAACACCATATATTTT.

This clonotype has ten or more counts. This sequence joins TRBV11-2 and TRBJ2-1; tentatively, D is TRBD2 (6 bases). CDR3 length equals 16 residues. Germline assignment: CDR1 SGHAT and CDR2 FQNNGV. V lost 6 bases, J lost 7 bases, and 22 bases lay in between. The CDR3 DNA is TGTGCCAGCAGGCCCTTGAGCGGGTGGATGGGGAATGAGCAGTTCTTC. As protein: CASRPLSGWMGNEQFF.

This clonotype showed up many times. V usage is TRBV9 and J usage is TRBJ1-3; D gene ambiguous. CDR1 and CDR2 from the germline V gene are SGDLS and YYNGEE. The CDR3 spans 16 residues. V lost 3 bases to trimming and J lost 7 bases, with 20 bases between them. In DNA form, the CDR3 reads TGTGCCAGCAGCGCAAAAGACTGGACCAAACCCAACACCATATATTTT. It yields the protein CASSAKDWTKPNTIYF.

The V gene is TRBV6-5, the J gene TRBJ2-7; TRBD2 matches at 12 bases. The CDR3 spans 19 residues. V lost 0 bases to trimming and J lost 3 bases; unmatched junction nucleotides: 12. CDR1 is MNHEY, CDR2 SVGAGI, per germline. CDR3 in DNA: TGTGCCAGCAGTTACTCGCAGCGACTAGCGGGAGACACTAGCTACGAGCAGTACTTC. Its translation is CASSYSQRLAGDTSYEQYF.

This clonotype was counted at least ten times. The gene calls are TRBV5-1 and TRBJ2-6, with TRBD2 as a possible D gene (5 bases). Trimming stripped 0 bases from V and 1 base from J, with 23 bases between. Germline lookup yields CDR1 SGHRS and CDR2 YFSETQ. This CDR3 comprises 21 residues. CDR3: CASSLVLGTGRGTSGANVLTF. CDR3 bases: TGCGCCAGCAGCTTGGTATTAGGAACCGGACGGGGAACATCTGGGGCCAACGTCCTGACTTTC.

This clonotype was detected only a few times. V and J are TRBV19 and TRBJ1-3; unclear D gene. The CDR3 covers 14 residues. Germline loops: CDR1 LNHDA, CDR2 SQIVND (reference sequence). The V and J ends lost 3 bases and 0 bases respectively, with 6 bases between them. This CDR3 is CASSIQVSGNTIYF. For the CDR3, the DNA is TGTGCCAGTAGTATCCAAGTCTCTGGAAACACCATATATTTT.

In its sample, this clonotype was seen many times. This chain uses TRBV7-2 with TRBJ2-7; 7 nucleotides agree with TRBD2. From germline, CDR1 is SGHTA and CDR2 FQGNSA. The CDR3 has 13 residues. V gave up 5 bases and J gave up 6 bases; unmatched junction bases: 7. The CDR3 bases are TGTGCCAGCAGCCGGACTAGATTATCCGAGCAGTACTTC. It translates to CASSRTRLSEQYF.

This clonotype was seen many times. The chain joins TRBV28 to TRBJ2-7; the D gene is possibly TRBD2 (6 bases). Germline V CDR1 and CDR2: MDHEN, SYDVKM. The CDR3 extends over 12 amino acids. Trimming took 3 bases from V and 5 from J, leaving 8 bases between them. CDR3 protein: CASSLGRHEQYF. In nucleotides, the CDR3 is TGTGCCAGCAGTTTGGGGAGGCACGAGCAGTACTTC.

This clonotype came up many times. V gene TRBV28 combines with J gene TRBJ2-1, with 7 bases identical to TRBD1. V lost 7 bases and J lost 5; bases outside the gene matches: 8. Per germline, CDR1 MDHEN and CDR2 SYDVKM. CDR3 size: 14 residues. This CDR3 is CASTPGQRHNEQFF. CDR3 bases: TGTGCCAGCACCCCGGGACAGCGACACAATGAGCAGTTCTTC.

This clonotype was seen many times. This chain joins TRBV15 and TRBJ1-1; 7 bases match TRBD1. This CDR3 comprises 14 residues. Per the germline V gene, CDR1 is LNHNV and CDR2 is YYDKDF (reference sequence). V shed 0 bases and J 8 bases; nucleotides not matched to a gene: 6. The CDR3 DNA reads TGTGCCACCAGCAGAGATTTGAAGGACAGGGAAGCTTTCTTT. It specifies CATSRDLKDREAFF.

The chain links TRBV14 to TRBJ2-1; the D is unclear. The CDR3 is made up of 11 amino acids. V was shortened by 4 bases and J by 9 bases, with 7 bases between the two germline ends. The germline CDR1 and CDR2 sequences are SGHDN and FVKESK. The CDR3 DNA reads TGTGCCAGCAGCCTAGCAGTTGAGCAGTTCTTC. Translating gives CASSLAVEQFF.

This clonotype appeared many times. The chain has TRBV9 and TRBJ2-7; TRBD1 aligns across 8 bases. CDR1 and CDR2 from the germline V gene are SGDLS and YYNGEE. CDR3 length: 14 amino acids. V trimming: 4 bases; J trimming: 5 bases; junction bases outside the gene matches: 8. The CDR3 region is CASSLDRGSNEQYF. DNA for the CDR3: TGTGCCAGCAGCTTAGACAGGGGTAGCAACGAGCAGTACTTC.

The chain has TRBV5-6 and TRBJ1-2, with 10 bases that match TRBD1. The CDR3 has 17 residues. The J segment lost 4 bases and the V segment lost 6 bases, leaving 15 bases of the junction unmatched. Germline V gives CDR1 SGHDT, CDR2 YYEEEE. CDR3 DNA: TGTGCCAGCACCCCACCCGGGACAGGGGTCGTCGGCTATGGCTACACCTTC. Protein: CASTPPGTGVVGYGYTF.

This clonotype showed up just a few times. A junction boundary mismatches the germline segment, possibly from a read error. V usage is TRBV15 and J usage is TRBJ2-6; a possible D gene is TRBD1 (5 bases). This CDR3 has 16 residues. Germline V gene lookup returns CDR1 LNHNV and CDR2 YYDKDF (reference sequence). CDR3 in DNA: TGTACCACCAGCAGAACAGGAATCTCTGGGGCCAACGTCCTGACTTTC. Translated: CTTSRTGISGANVLTF.